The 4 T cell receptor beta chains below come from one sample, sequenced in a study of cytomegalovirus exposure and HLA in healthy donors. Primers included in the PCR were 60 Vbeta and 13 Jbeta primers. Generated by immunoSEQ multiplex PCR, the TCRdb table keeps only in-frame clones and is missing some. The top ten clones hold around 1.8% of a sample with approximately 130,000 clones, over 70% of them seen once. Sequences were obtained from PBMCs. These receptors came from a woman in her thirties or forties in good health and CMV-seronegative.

CDR3 protein: CASSQDDQALAKNIQYF. CDR3 in DNA: TGCGCCAGCAGCCAAGATGACCAGGCCCTAGCCAAAAACATTCAGTACTTC. The chain employs TRBV4-1 and TRBJ2-4; D unclear. The V end lost 0 bases, the J end lost 0 bases, and 12 bases lay between the germline ends. The germline gives CDR1 MGHRA, CDR2 YSYEKL. The CDR3 sequence is 17 residues long.

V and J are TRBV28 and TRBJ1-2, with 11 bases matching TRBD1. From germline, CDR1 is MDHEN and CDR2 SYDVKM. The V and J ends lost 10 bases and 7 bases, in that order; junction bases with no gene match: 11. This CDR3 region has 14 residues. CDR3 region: CAITGQGARRGYTF. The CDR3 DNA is TGTGCCATCACAGGACAGGGGGCTCGGCGTGGCTACACCTTC.

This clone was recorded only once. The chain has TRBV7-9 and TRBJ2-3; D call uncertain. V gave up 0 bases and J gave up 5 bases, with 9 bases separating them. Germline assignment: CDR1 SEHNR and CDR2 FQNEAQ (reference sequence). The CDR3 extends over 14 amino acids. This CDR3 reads CASSLAQSKDTQYF. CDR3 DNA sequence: TGTGCCAGCAGCTTAGCCCAATCAAAAGATACGCAGTATTTT.

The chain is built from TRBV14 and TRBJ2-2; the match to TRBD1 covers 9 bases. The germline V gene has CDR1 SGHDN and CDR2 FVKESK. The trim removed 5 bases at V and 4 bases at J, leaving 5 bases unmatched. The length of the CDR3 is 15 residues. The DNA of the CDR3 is TGTGCCAGCAGCAGGGGACAGGGAATCACCGGGGAGCTGTTTTTT. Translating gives CASSRGQGITGELFF.